This T cell receptor (beta chain) comes out of a study of shared clonotypes between healthy human individuals. Study overall: Ranging from 18 to 49 in age, donors were two women and a few men.

In the case of this clone: No antigen is known for it.

CDR1 SGHTA and CDR2 FQGTGA come from the germline V gene. CDR3 length equals 16 residues. The V gene lost 2 bases and the J gene lost 1 base, with 11 bases spanning the gap. The assay was immunoSEQ multiplex PCR, and TCRdb's table has in-frame clones only and misses some. This repertoire shows 2 million to 2.5 million clones, approximately 93% found once; its top ten account for 0.35% to 0.45%. The split of CD4+ cells yielded CD45RA+ naive and CD45RA-negative memory subsets. General study points: The small donor group covered limited genetic and exposure diversity. The generation probabilities recorded for non-shared clonotypes fell below those of clonotypes shared by all four donors.

The source is a man younger than 35 in good health. Some clones in this sample may be carry-over from other donors' samples. This rearrangement joins TRBV7-3 to TRBJ2-2; the D is unclear. The sequenced material came from naive CD4+ T cells from PBMCs. Indicated subset: CD45RA+ positively selected. This CDR3 is CASSLFATVNTGELFF. CDR3 coding DNA: TGTGCCAGCAGCTTATTTGCGACTGTGAACACCGGGGAGCTGTTTTTT.